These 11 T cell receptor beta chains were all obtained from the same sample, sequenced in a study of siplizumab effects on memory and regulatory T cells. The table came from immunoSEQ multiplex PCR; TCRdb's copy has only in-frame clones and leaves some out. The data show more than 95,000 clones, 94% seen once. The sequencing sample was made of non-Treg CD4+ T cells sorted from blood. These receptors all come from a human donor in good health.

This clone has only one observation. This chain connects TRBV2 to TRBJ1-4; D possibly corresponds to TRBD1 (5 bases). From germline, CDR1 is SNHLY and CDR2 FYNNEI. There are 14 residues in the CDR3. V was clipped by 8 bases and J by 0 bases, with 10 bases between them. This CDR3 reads CASQTVSTNEKLFF. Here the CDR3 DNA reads TGTGCCAGCCAGACAGTTTCAACTAATGAAAAACTGTTTTTT.

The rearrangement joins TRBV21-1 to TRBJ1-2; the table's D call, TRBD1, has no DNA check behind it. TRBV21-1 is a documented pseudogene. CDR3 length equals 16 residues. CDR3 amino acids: CASSGTGGRNFYGYTF. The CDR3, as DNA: TGTGCCAGCAGCGGGACAGGGGGAAGAAATTTCTATGGCTACACCTTC.

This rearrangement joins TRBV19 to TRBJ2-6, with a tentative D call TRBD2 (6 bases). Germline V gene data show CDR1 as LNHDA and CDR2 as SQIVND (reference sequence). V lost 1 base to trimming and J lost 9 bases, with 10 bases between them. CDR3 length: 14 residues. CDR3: CASSIVGGLNVLTF. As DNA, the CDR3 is TGTGCCAGTAGTATAGTCGGAGGGCTCAACGTCCTGACTTTC.

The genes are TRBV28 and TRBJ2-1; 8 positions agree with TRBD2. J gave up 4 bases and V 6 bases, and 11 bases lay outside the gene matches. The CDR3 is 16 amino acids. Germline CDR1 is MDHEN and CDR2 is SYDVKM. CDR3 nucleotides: TGTGCCAGCAGCCTCGGGTCTGGCGGGGGGTACAATGAGCAGTTCTTC. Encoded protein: CASSLGSGGGYNEQFF.

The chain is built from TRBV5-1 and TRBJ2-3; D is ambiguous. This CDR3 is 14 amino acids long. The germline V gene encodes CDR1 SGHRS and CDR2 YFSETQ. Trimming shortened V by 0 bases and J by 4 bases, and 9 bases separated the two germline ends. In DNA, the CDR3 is TGCGCCAGCAGCTTGGCCACTCTCCCAGATACGCAGTATTTT. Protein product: CASSLATLPDTQYF.

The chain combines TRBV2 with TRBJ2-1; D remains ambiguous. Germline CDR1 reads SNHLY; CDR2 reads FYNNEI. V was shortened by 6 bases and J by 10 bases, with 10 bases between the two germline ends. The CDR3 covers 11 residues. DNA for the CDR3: TGTGCCAGCAGCACCACCGGGGAGCAGTTCTTC. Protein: CASSTTGEQFF.

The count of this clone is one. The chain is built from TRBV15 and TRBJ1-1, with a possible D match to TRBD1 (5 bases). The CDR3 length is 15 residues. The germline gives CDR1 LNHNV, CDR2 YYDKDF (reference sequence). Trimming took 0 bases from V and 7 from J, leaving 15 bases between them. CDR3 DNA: TGTGCCACCAGCAGAGATATGGGGACGAGCTTTGAAGCTTTCTTT. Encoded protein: CATSRDMGTSFEAFF.

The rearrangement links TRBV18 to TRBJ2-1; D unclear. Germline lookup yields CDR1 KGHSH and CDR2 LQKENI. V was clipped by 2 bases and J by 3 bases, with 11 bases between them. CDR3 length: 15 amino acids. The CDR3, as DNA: TGTGCCAGCTCACCAATGGAGTTTGGCTACAATGAGCAGTTCTTC. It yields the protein CASSPMEFGYNEQFF.

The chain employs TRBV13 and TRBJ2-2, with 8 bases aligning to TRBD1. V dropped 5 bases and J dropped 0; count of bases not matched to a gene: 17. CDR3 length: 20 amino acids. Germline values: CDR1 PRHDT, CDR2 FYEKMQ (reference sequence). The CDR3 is CASSLLIRDRQITNTGELFF. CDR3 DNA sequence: TGTGCCAGCAGCCTACTCATCCGGGACAGGCAAATAACGAACACCGGGGAGCTGTTTTTT.

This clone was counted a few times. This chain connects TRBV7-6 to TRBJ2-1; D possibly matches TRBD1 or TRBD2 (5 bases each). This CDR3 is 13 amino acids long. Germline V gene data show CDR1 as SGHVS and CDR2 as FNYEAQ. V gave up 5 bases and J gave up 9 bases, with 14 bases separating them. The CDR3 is CASSRGPQSEQFF. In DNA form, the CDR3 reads TGTGCCAGCAGCCGGGGACCCCAAAGTGAGCAGTTCTTC.

The CDR3 protein is CASSTGTYNSPLHF. The CDR3 nucleotides are TGTGCCAGCAGCACCGGGACTTATAATTCACCCCTCCACTTT. The chain links TRBV13 to TRBJ1-6; TRBD1 might be the D (5 bases). CDR1 and CDR2 (germline): PRHDT, FYEKMQ (reference sequence). The CDR3 loop spans 14 amino acids. The V gene lost 5 bases and the J gene lost 4 bases, with 9 bases spanning the gap.